These T cell receptor beta chains were read from a single sample in a study of T cells after yellow fever vaccination. From the 5' RACE reads, TCRdb called clonotypes with MiXCR, one entry per CDR3 protein. Altogether approximately 550,000 distinct CDR3 sequences are present, roughly 19% being singletons, with the ten largest covering roughly an eighth. This sample comprised PBMCs, obtained 15 days after the yellow fever booster vaccination. These receptors were collected from a young man who received the YFV17D yellow fever vaccine. Both conserved end residues are part of each CDR3. Each record gives: clone size, V gene, D gene, J gene, CDR3 DNA, CDR3 protein. The D gene is left open where the match is weak. Only some rows state a clone size, as once, few, many or a class for expanded clones.

clone_size: -; v_call: TRBV29-1; d_call: -; j_call: TRBJ2-6; cdr3_nt: TGCAGCGTTGAATGGGCAGGGGATAGCTCTGGGGCCAACGTCCTGACTTTC; cdr3_aa: CSVEWAGDSSGANVLTF
clone_size: -; v_call: TRBV7-9; d_call: -; j_call: TRBJ2-2; cdr3_nt: TGTGCCAGCAGCCCTAGGGGGGACACAAACACCGGGGAGCTGTTTTTT; cdr3_aa: CASSPRGDTNTGELFF
clone_size: -; v_call: TRBV29-1; d_call: -; j_call: TRBJ2-2; cdr3_nt: TGCAGCGTTAGCCAGGACGGGGAGCTGTTTTTT; cdr3_aa: CSVSQDGELFF
clone_size: -; v_call: TRBV9; d_call: TRBD2; j_call: TRBJ2-7; cdr3_nt: TGTGCCAGCAGCGCCCGCGGGACTATTGACGAGCAGTACTTC; cdr3_aa: CASSARGTIDEQYF
clone_size: -; v_call: TRBV7-2; d_call: -; j_call: TRBJ2-4; cdr3_nt: TGTGCCAGCGGACACGGTTCTCTAGCCAAAAACATTCAGTACTTC; cdr3_aa: CASGHGSLAKNIQYF
clone_size: -; v_call: TRBV7-2; d_call: TRBD2; j_call: TRBJ2-1; cdr3_nt: TGTGCCAGCAGCTTCTCAGCGGGAGGGCAGGGTGAGCAGTTCTTC; cdr3_aa: CASSFSAGGQGEQFF
clone_size: few; v_call: TRBV19; d_call: TRBD2; j_call: TRBJ2-1; cdr3_nt: TGTGCCAGTAGTCGTAGCGGGAGGGGCTCCTACAATGAGCAGTTCTTC; cdr3_aa: CASSRSGRGSYNEQFF
clone_size: -; v_call: TRBV7-9; d_call: -; j_call: TRBJ2-1; cdr3_nt: TGTGCCAGCAGCTTGAAGGGGGATCTCAATGAGCAGTTCTTC; cdr3_aa: CASSLKGDLNEQFF
clone_size: few; v_call: TRBV5-1; d_call: TRBD1; j_call: TRBJ2-1; cdr3_nt: TGCGCCAGCAGCCGGGACAGGGCTTCCCATGAGCAGTTCTTC; cdr3_aa: CASSRDRASHEQFF
clone_size: -; v_call: TRBV29-1; d_call: TRBD2; j_call: TRBJ2-1; cdr3_nt: TGCAGCGTTGAAGGCTTAGCGGGAGGAGATGAGCAGTTCTTC; cdr3_aa: CSVEGLAGGDEQFF
clone_size: few; v_call: TRBV7-2; d_call: TRBD2; j_call: TRBJ2-1; cdr3_nt: TGTGCCAGCAGCTTAAATGGACTAGCGGGAGGGGAGCAGTTCTTC; cdr3_aa: CASSLNGLAGGEQFF
clone_size: many; v_call: TRBV5-1; d_call: -; j_call: TRBJ1-1; cdr3_nt: TGCGCCAGCAGCTTGCGGGGGGCGAGCACTGAAGCTTTCTTT; cdr3_aa: CASSLRGASTEAFF
clone_size: -; v_call: TRBV27; d_call: TRBD2; j_call: TRBJ2-7; cdr3_nt: TGTGCCAGCAGTTACCGGACTAGCGGGATCGGCAACGAGCAGTACTTC; cdr3_aa: CASSYRTSGIGNEQYF
clone_size: few; v_call: TRBV7-2; d_call: TRBD1; j_call: TRBJ1-5; cdr3_nt: TGTGCCAGCAGCTTAGGGGATAGGGGGCCTAGCAATCAGCCCCAGCATTTT; cdr3_aa: CASSLGDRGPSNQPQHF
clone_size: few; v_call: TRBV5-1; d_call: -; j_call: TRBJ1-2; cdr3_nt: TGCGCCAGCAGCTATGAGGACGTGGAGAATGGCTACACCTTC; cdr3_aa: CASSYEDVENGYTF
clone_size: few; v_call: TRBV20-1; d_call: TRBD2; j_call: TRBJ2-7; cdr3_nt: TGCAGTGCTAGAGAGACTAGCGGGAGCCCCCACGAGCAGTACTTC; cdr3_aa: CSARETSGSPHEQYF
clone_size: -; v_call: TRBV20-1; d_call: -; j_call: TRBJ2-1; cdr3_nt: TGCAGTGCTAGTGACCCGGGAGCACCCTACAATGAGCAGTTCTTC; cdr3_aa: CSASDPGAPYNEQFF
clone_size: many; v_call: TRBV6-1; d_call: TRBD2; j_call: TRBJ2-7; cdr3_nt: TGTGCCAGCAGGGACAGCGGGAGGGGATACGAGCAGTACTTC; cdr3_aa: CASRDSGRGYEQYF
clone_size: -; v_call: TRBV5-6; d_call: -; j_call: TRBJ2-4; cdr3_nt: TGTGCCAGCAGCTTGGGGACGCTAAAAAACATTCAGTACTTC; cdr3_aa: CASSLGTLKNIQYF
clone_size: few; v_call: TRBV2; d_call: -; j_call: TRBJ2-7; cdr3_nt: TGTGCCAGCAGACCCCCACTCGGTGAGCAGTACTTC; cdr3_aa: CASRPPLGEQYF
clone_size: -; v_call: TRBV9; d_call: -; j_call: TRBJ1-1; cdr3_nt: TGTGCCAGCAGCGTTATCGGGGGATCGAACACTGAAGCTTTCTTT; cdr3_aa: CASSVIGGSNTEAFF
clone_size: -; v_call: TRBV6-5; d_call: TRBD2; j_call: TRBJ2-2; cdr3_nt: TGTGCCAGCAGTTACCGTGGGACTAGCAGCGCCGGGGAGCTGTTTTTT; cdr3_aa: CASSYRGTSSAGELFF
clone_size: -; v_call: TRBV6-2/TRBV6-3; d_call: -; j_call: TRBJ2-7; cdr3_nt: TGTGCCAGCAGTTACTGGGACGAGCAGTACTTC; cdr3_aa: CASSYWDEQYF
clone_size: -; v_call: TRBV7-9; d_call: -; j_call: TRBJ2-1; cdr3_nt: TGTGCCAGCAGCTGGGGCCCAGATGAGCAGTTCTTC; cdr3_aa: CASSWGPDEQFF
clone_size: -; v_call: TRBV20-1; d_call: -; j_call: TRBJ2-7; cdr3_nt: TGCAGTGCTAGAGTAGTGTCAGGGACTCGCTACGAGCAGTACTTC; cdr3_aa: CSARVVSGTRYEQYF
clone_size: -; v_call: TRBV7-8; d_call: TRBD1; j_call: TRBJ2-7; cdr3_nt: TGTGCCAGCAGATTCGGGACAGGGTTCTCCTACGAGCAGTACTTC; cdr3_aa: CASRFGTGFSYEQYF
clone_size: -; v_call: TRBV5-8; d_call: -; j_call: TRBJ2-2; cdr3_nt: TGTGCCAGCAGCTTGTCGATACAAATAAACACCGGGGAGCTGTTTTTT; cdr3_aa: CASSLSIQINTGELFF
clone_size: -; v_call: TRBV11-2; d_call: -; j_call: TRBJ2-2; cdr3_nt: TGTGCCAGCAGCCCTTATAAGAACACCGGGGAGCTGTTTTTT; cdr3_aa: CASSPYKNTGELFF
clone_size: -; v_call: TRBV7-2; d_call: TRBD2; j_call: TRBJ2-7; cdr3_nt: TGTGCCAGCAGCTTAGACCGAGCGGGAGCTTCTGAGCAGTACTTC; cdr3_aa: CASSLDRAGASEQYF
clone_size: -; v_call: TRBV6-5; d_call: -; j_call: TRBJ2-5; cdr3_nt: TGTGCCAGCAGTTACGTGGGGGAGACCCAGTACTTC; cdr3_aa: CASSYVGETQYF
clone_size: few; v_call: TRBV18; d_call: -; j_call: TRBJ2-3; cdr3_nt: TGTGCCAGCTCACCGGTATTTGGAGATACGCAGTATTTT; cdr3_aa: CASSPVFGDTQYF
clone_size: few; v_call: TRBV5-1; d_call: -; j_call: TRBJ2-3; cdr3_nt: TGCGCCAGCTGGAACGGGTACACAGATACGCAGTATTTT; cdr3_aa: CASWNGYTDTQYF
clone_size: -; v_call: TRBV7-2; d_call: -; j_call: TRBJ2-1; cdr3_nt: TGTGCCAGCAGCACACATTGGGCGTTAGGGCCGGGCGGTGAGCAGTTCTTC; cdr3_aa: CASSTHWALGPGGEQFF
clone_size: -; v_call: TRBV7-2; d_call: TRBD2; j_call: TRBJ2-7; cdr3_nt: TGTGCCAGCGGCTTAGATAGCGGGAGAAAACCGTACTTC; cdr3_aa: CASGLDSGRKPYF
clone_size: few; v_call: TRBV10-3; d_call: -; j_call: TRBJ2-6; cdr3_nt: TGTGCCATCAGTTGGGGATGGGGCCCCTCTGGGGCCAACGTCCTGACTTTC; cdr3_aa: CAISWGWGPSGANVLTF
clone_size: -; v_call: TRBV12-3/TRBV12-4; d_call: TRBD2; j_call: TRBJ2-7; cdr3_nt: TGTGCCAGCAGTTTAGGGACTAGCCTCGAGCAGTACTTC; cdr3_aa: CASSLGTSLEQYF
clone_size: few; v_call: TRBV18; d_call: TRBD2; j_call: TRBJ2-1; cdr3_nt: TGTGCCAGCTCACCGGGGACTAGCGGGAGGTTGAATGAGCAGTTCTTC; cdr3_aa: CASSPGTSGRLNEQFF
clone_size: -; v_call: TRBV20-1; d_call: -; j_call: TRBJ2-1; cdr3_nt: TGCAGTGCTAGCGACGTACTCAATGAGCAGTTCTTC; cdr3_aa: CSASDVLNEQFF
clone_size: few; v_call: TRBV7-2; d_call: TRBD2; j_call: TRBJ2-7; cdr3_nt: TGTGCCAGCAGCTTAGAGGGACTAGCGGTTATAGAGCAGTACTTC; cdr3_aa: CASSLEGLAVIEQYF
clone_size: few; v_call: TRBV7-6; d_call: -; j_call: TRBJ2-2; cdr3_nt: TGTGCCAGCAGCGTCTCAACTAGCCCCGGGGAGCTGTTTTTT; cdr3_aa: CASSVSTSPGELFF
clone_size: -; v_call: TRBV7-2; d_call: -; j_call: TRBJ2-5; cdr3_nt: TGTGCCAGCACCCCGGCGTGGGGTGGGCTAGAGACCCAGTACTTC; cdr3_aa: CASTPAWGGLETQYF
clone_size: -; v_call: TRBV6-5; d_call: TRBD1; j_call: TRBJ2-5; cdr3_nt: TGTGCCAGCAGTTACGGACAGGGGGCCGAGACCCAGTACTTC; cdr3_aa: CASSYGQGAETQYF
clone_size: -; v_call: TRBV2; d_call: TRBD1; j_call: TRBJ1-1; cdr3_nt: TGTGCCAGCAGACTAGGGGACAGGGGGCATACTGAAGCTTTCTTT; cdr3_aa: CASRLGDRGHTEAFF
clone_size: -; v_call: TRBV20-1; d_call: TRBD2; j_call: TRBJ2-1; cdr3_nt: TGCAGTGCTAGAGATTCTTGGTATTCTAGCGGGGGTGAGCAGTTCTTC; cdr3_aa: CSARDSWYSSGGEQFF
clone_size: few; v_call: TRBV4-3; d_call: TRBD2; j_call: TRBJ2-7; cdr3_nt: TGCGCCAGCAGCCGAGATCTTGCAGGTAGCGGGAGTTACGAGCAGTACTTC; cdr3_aa: CASSRDLAGSGSYEQYF
clone_size: -; v_call: TRBV5-1; d_call: TRBD2; j_call: TRBJ2-4; cdr3_nt: TGCGCCAGCAGCTTGGAGGCTAGCGGGAGGAACATTCAGTACTTC; cdr3_aa: CASSLEASGRNIQYF
clone_size: -; v_call: TRBV28; d_call: TRBD2; j_call: TRBJ2-7; cdr3_nt: TGTGCCAGCAGGTCGGGACTAGCGGGAGTCGGGACCTCCTACGAGCAGTACTTC; cdr3_aa: CASRSGLAGVGTSYEQYF
clone_size: -; v_call: TRBV11-1; d_call: TRBD1; j_call: TRBJ1-1; cdr3_nt: TGTGCCAGCAGCGACTCACTCGGACAGGGTTACTTGAACACTGAAGCTTTCTTT; cdr3_aa: CASSDSLGQGYLNTEAFF
clone_size: few; v_call: TRBV20-1; d_call: -; j_call: TRBJ1-3; cdr3_nt: TGCAGTGCATTGGGGGGCGCTGGAAACACCATATATTTT; cdr3_aa: CSALGGAGNTIYF
clone_size: few; v_call: TRBV6-1; d_call: TRBD2; j_call: TRBJ2-7; cdr3_nt: TGTGCCAGCAGCGACGGGGGGGCCACCTCAGACTACGAGCAGTACTTC; cdr3_aa: CASSDGGATSDYEQYF
clone_size: few; v_call: TRBV6-5; d_call: -; j_call: TRBJ1-1; cdr3_nt: TGTGCCAGCAGTTACTCGGGCAGGCACGTCGCCACTGAAGCTTTCTTT; cdr3_aa: CASSYSGRHVATEAFF
clone_size: -; v_call: TRBV28; d_call: TRBD2; j_call: TRBJ2-1; cdr3_nt: TGTGCCAGCCCCCCTTCGCCGGGACTACCCGATATCAAATACAATGAGCAGTTCTTC; cdr3_aa: CASPPSPGLPDIKYNEQFF
clone_size: -; v_call: TRBV7-2; d_call: -; j_call: TRBJ1-1; cdr3_nt: TGTGCCAGCAGCTTTTTTGGGATAGGGAACACTGAAGCTTTCTTT; cdr3_aa: CASSFFGIGNTEAFF
clone_size: -; v_call: TRBV19; d_call: -; j_call: TRBJ2-1; cdr3_nt: TGTGCCAGTAGTCTCTTACGCGGGTCCTCCTACAATGAGCAGTTCTTC; cdr3_aa: CASSLLRGSSYNEQFF
clone_size: -; v_call: TRBV6-2/TRBV6-3; d_call: -; j_call: TRBJ2-7; cdr3_nt: TGTGCCAGCAGTTTAATAGAACCGTCCTACGAGCAGTACTTC; cdr3_aa: CASSLIEPSYEQYF